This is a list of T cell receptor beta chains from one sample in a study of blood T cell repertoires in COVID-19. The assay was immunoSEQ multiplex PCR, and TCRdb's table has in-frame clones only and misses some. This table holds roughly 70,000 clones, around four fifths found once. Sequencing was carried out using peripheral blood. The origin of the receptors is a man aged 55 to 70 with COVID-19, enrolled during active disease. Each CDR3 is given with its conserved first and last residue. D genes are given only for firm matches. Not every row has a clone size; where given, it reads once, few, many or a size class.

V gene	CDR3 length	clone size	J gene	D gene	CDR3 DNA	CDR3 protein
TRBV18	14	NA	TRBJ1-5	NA	TGTGCCAGCTCAAATTCAGGGGAAAATCAGCCCCAGCATTTT	CASSNSGENQPQHF
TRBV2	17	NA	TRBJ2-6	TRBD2	TGTGCCAGCAGTGGGGGGACTAGCGGAGGTGGGGCCAACGTCCTGACTTTC	CASSGGTSGGGANVLTF
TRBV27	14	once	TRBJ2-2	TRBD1	TGTGCCAGCGGACAGGGGGGGAGCACCGGGGAGCTGTTTTTT	CASGQGGSTGELFF
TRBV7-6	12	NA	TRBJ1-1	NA	TGTGCCAGCAGCCAGCAGGGTGGATGGGCTTTCTTT	CASSQQGGWAFF
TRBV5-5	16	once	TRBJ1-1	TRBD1	TGTGCCAGCAGCTTCGGACAGGCGACAATGAACACTGAAGCTTTCTTT	CASSFGQATMNTEAFF
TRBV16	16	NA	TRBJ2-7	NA	TGTGCCAGCAGCCCCTATCAGCGTCGAAGCTCCTACGAGCAGTACTTC	CASSPYQRRSSYEQYF
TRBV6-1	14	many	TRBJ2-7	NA	TGTGCCAGCAGTGAACGTGACAGACCCTACGAGCAGTACTTC	CASSERDRPYEQYF
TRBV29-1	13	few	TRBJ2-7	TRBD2	TGCAGCGTTGGGCAAGCGGGGATCTACGAGCAGTACTTC	CSVGQAGIYEQYF
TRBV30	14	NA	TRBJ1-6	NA	TGTGCCTGGAGTGTACGACAGGCAAATTCACCCCTCCACTTT	CAWSVRQANSPLHF
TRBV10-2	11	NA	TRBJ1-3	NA	TGCGCCAGCAGTGGCGAGAGCACCATATATTTT	CASSGESTIYF
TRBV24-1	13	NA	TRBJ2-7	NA	TGTGCCACCAGTGAAAAAGGAGCCTACGAGCAGTACTTC	CATSEKGAYEQYF
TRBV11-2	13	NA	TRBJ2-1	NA	TGTGCCAGCAGCTTAGACCCTCGTAATGAGCAGTTCTTC	CASSLDPRNEQFF
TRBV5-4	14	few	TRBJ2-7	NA	TGTGCCAGCAGCCAGGGCGGTGGAGATAACGAGCAGTACTTC	CASSQGGGDNEQYF
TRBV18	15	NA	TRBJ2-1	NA	TGTGCCAGCTCACCAGCGGTATCCTCCTACAATGAGCAGTTCTTC	CASSPAVSSYNEQFF
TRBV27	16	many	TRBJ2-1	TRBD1	TGTGCCAGCAGTGGCATACAGGGGGGACCCTACAATGAGCAGTTCTTC	CASSGIQGGPYNEQFF
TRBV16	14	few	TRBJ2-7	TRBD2	TGTGCCAGCAGCCAAGCCAGCGGGGACTACGAGCAGTACTTC	CASSQASGDYEQYF
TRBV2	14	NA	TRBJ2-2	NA	TGTGCCAGCAGTGCCCGGAGGGAGACCGGGGAGCTGTTTTTT	CASSARRETGELFF
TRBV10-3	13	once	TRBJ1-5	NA	TGTGCCATCAGTCCCGGAGGAGATCAGCCCCAGCATTTT	CAISPGGDQPQHF
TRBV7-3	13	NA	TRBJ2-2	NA	TGTGCCAGCAGCCTCTCCCACACCGGGGAGCTGTTTTTT	CASSLSHTGELFF
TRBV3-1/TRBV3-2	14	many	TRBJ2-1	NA	TGTGCCAGCAGCCAAGGACTAGAATACAATGAGCAGTTCTTC	CASSQGLEYNEQFF
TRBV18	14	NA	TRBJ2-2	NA	TGTGCCAGCTCACGGCAGGGATACACCGGGGAGCTGTTTTTT	CASSRQGYTGELFF
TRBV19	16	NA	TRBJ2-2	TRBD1	TGTGCCAGTATCCCACAGGGGGCAAAGAACACCGGGGAGCTGTTTTTT	CASIPQGAKNTGELFF
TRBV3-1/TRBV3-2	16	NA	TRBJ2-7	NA	TGTGCCAGCAGCCTAGCCTCCCGACGGTATTTCCACGAGCAGTACTTC	CASSLASRRYFHEQYF
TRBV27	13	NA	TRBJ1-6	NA	TGTGCCAGCAGTCTCTCCCCCAGGCCACCCCTCCACTTT	CASSLSPRPPLHF
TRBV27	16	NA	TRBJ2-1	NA	TGTGCCAGCAGTTCCTTAGCGGAGAGCTCCTACAATGAGCAGTTCTTC	CASSSLAESSYNEQFF
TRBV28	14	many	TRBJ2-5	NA	TGTGCCAGCAGGGAGACTGGGGGCGGAGAGACCCAGTACTTC	CASRETGGGETQYF
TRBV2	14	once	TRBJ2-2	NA	TGTGCCAGCAGTGGACTGACAGTAGCCGGGGAGCTGTTTTTT	CASSGLTVAGELFF
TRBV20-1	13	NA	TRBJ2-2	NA	TGCAGTGCTAGTCGGACAGCCCCCGGGGAGCTGTTTTTT	CSASRTAPGELFF
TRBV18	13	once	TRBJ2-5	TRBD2	TGTGCCAGCTCCGAGGGAGCGGGAGGGCTCGAGTACTTC	CASSEGAGGLEYF
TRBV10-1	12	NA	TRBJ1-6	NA	TGCGCCAGCAGTGACAGGAATTCACCCCTCCACTTT	CASSDRNSPLHF
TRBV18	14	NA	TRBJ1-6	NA	TGTGCCAGCTCACCCGGGTCAGGGGATTCACCCCTCCACTTT	CASSPGSGDSPLHF
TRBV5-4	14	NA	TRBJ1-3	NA	TGTGCCAGCAGCCGGGGAGGGCTGGGAAACACCATATATTTT	CASSRGGLGNTIYF
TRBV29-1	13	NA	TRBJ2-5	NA	TGCAGCGCAAGCGGACGGACCCAAGAGACCCAGTACTTC	CSASGRTQETQYF
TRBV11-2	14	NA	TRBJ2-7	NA	TGTGCCAGCAGACGAGCGAGGGACAACTACGAGCAGTACTTC	CASRRARDNYEQYF
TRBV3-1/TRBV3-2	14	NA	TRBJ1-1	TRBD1	TGTGCCAGCAGCCTCGGGACAGGTAACACTGAAGCTTTCTTT	CASSLGTGNTEAFF
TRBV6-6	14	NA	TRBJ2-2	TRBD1	TGTGCCAGCTCCGGGACAGGGAACACCGGGGAGCTGTTTTTT	CASSGTGNTGELFF
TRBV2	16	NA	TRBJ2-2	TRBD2	TGTGCCAGCAGTATGACTAGCGGGAAGAACACCGGGGAGCTGTTTTTT	CASSMTSGKNTGELFF
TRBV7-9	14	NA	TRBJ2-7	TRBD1	TGTGCCAGCGCGGGACAGGGGTTTGTCCACGAGCAGTACTTC	CASAGQGFVHEQYF
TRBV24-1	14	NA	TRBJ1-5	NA	TGTGCCACCGGGGGGGGCCTGGGAAATCAGCCCCAGCATTTT	CATGGGLGNQPQHF
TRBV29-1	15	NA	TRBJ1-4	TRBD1	TGCAGCGTTCTCCCCCCAGGGGGGACTAATGAAAAACTGTTTTTT	CSVLPPGGTNEKLFF
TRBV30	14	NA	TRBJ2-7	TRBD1	TGTGCCTGGAGTGTTGGACAGGGAAGAAACGAGCAGTACTTC	CAWSVGQGRNEQYF
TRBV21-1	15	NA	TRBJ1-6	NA	TGTGCCAGCACGCTACAGGGGGCGCGAGTTTTACCCCTCCACTTT	CASTLQGARVLPLHF
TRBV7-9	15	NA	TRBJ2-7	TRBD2	TGTGCCAGCAGCTGGCCCGGGGGAGGGAGGTACGAGCAGTACTTC	CASSWPGGGRYEQYF
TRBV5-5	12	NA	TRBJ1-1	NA	TGTGCCAGCAAAATGGCAGGCACTGAAGCTTTCTTT	CASKMAGTEAFF
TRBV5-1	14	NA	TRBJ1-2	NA	TGCGCCAGCAGCCCCGGGACGGGAGGCGATGGCTACACCTTC	CASSPGTGGDGYTF
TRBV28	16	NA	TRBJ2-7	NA	TGTGCCAGCAGTACCTTAGGCGGAGTCGGATCCTACGAGCAGTACTTC	CASSTLGGVGSYEQYF
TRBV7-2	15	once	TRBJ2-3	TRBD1	TGTGCCAGCAGCTCCTCAGGGGGCGCGGGGAATACGCAGTATTTT	CASSSSGGAGNTQYF
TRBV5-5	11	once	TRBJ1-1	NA	TGTGCCAGCAGCTTTCTAACTGAAGCTTTCTTT	CASSFLTEAFF
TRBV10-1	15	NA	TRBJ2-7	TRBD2	TGCGCCAGCAGTGACTCCGGGACTAGCGGTCGGGAGCAGTACTTC	CASSDSGTSGREQYF
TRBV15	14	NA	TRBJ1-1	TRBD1	TGTGCCACCAGCACCCGACAGGGGACCACTGAAGCTTTCTTT	CATSTRQGTTEAFF
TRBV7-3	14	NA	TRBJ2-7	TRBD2	TGTGCCAGCAGCTTAACCGGGGGGGCCTACGAGCAGTACTTC	CASSLTGGAYEQYF
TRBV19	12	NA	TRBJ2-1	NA	TGTGCCAGTAGTGCCCGGCCGGGATTGCAGTTCTTC	CASSARPGLQFF
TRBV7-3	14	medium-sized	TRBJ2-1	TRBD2	TGTGCCAGCAGGGGGACTAGCGGGAGTGATGAGCAGTTCTTC	CASRGTSGSDEQFF
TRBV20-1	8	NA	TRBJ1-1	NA	TGCAGTGTCCTTCGGGCTTTCTTT	CSVLRAFF
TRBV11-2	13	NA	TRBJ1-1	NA	TGTGCCAGCAGCAGTCAGGGGAACACTGAAGCTTTCTTT	CASSSQGNTEAFF
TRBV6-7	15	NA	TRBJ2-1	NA	TGTGCCAGCAGCCACCCCGGGGGATCCTACAATGAGCAGTTCTTC	CASSHPGGSYNEQFF
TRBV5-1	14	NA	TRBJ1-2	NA	TGCGCCAGCAGCTTGGCAGGGGAAGCCTATGGCTACACCTTC	CASSLAGEAYGYTF
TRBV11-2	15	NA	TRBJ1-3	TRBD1	TGTGCCAGCAGCTTAACAGGGGACTCTGGAAACACCATATATTTT	CASSLTGDSGNTIYF
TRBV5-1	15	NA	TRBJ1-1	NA	TGCGCCAGCAGCTTGTTACCGAGAAAGAACACTGAAGCTTTCTTT	CASSLLPRKNTEAFF